This TCR beta chain stems from a study of sequential checkpoint blockade in melanoma (dated by TCRdb to 2018 to 2020). For the study in its entirety: Using 1:1 randomization, the trial assigned patients either to first-line nivolumab followed by ipilimumab (arm A) or to ipilimumab followed by nivolumab (arm B). Maintenance nivolumab was given following each of the two trial sequences. What the work shows at the level of the full study, not this receptor alone: Validation of the response-prediction model combining TCR metrics and mutation burden is needed in larger, independent patient cohorts.

The immunoSEQ Assay was used to immunosequence TCRbeta CDR3 regions from genomic DNA. Before high-throughput sequencing, genomic DNA was amplified using bias-controlled multiplex PCR. Per the authors' processing: To quantify the absolute abundance of each unique TCRbeta CDR3 region, the sequences were collapsed and filtered. Clonality, defined as 1 minus Pielou's evenness, was calculated using only productive rearrangements. A previously published method was used to identify clones whose frequencies were significantly greater in on-treatment samples than in baseline samples. This is the immuneACCESS table as TCRdb keeps it, with only in-frame sequences that have V and J called. A part of the clones is gone; compared with another copy, unresolved V genes explain less than half, and the rest is unexplained. That table is the source of V, J and clone size, and D and trimming were worked out from the DNA. In all, the sample holds about 38,000 clones, and around nine tenths of those were seen once. Under 15% of the sample is taken by the ten largest.

The treatment or condition label of this sample denotes: randomized to nivolumab then ipilimumab (arm A) or the reverse (arm B). No trial patient had received prior DNA-damaging chemotherapy. A FACS Aria II flow cytometer was used to sort live CD3+CD8+ cells that were negative for CD19 and CD56 from thawed PBMCs. The samples were obtained from melanoma patients enrolled in CheckMate 064, an open-label, randomized phase II trial testing sequential checkpoint blockade. Peripheral blood mononuclear cells were collected by leukapheresis, purified using Ficoll-Paque, and frozen in human serum containing about 9.8% DMSO. Right after sorting, the blood CD3+CD8+ cells were verified to be >95% pure, and DNA extraction followed. Comment on this clone: Its antigen target is currently unknown. No qualities accompany the bases; no much larger clone lies one base away.

The V and J ends are trimmed by 7 bases and 6 bases, leaving 10 bases between them. The CDR3 runs 11 residues from the cysteine to the valine. Only CDR3 DNA is held: 33 bases, read in frame from base 1. CDR1 and CDR2, looked up from the germline V gene (reference sequence), are MNHEY and SMNVEV. This TCR came from a human donor with melanoma. The material sequenced was CD8+ T cells sorted from blood (inferred from file names), taken from a patient given nivolumab and ipilimumab in sequence. The chain is encoded by TRBV27 joined to TRBJ2-7, with no reliable assignment of the D segment. The CDR3 region: CASNFGGEQYV. The bases read TGTGCCAGCAATTTCGGCGGCGAGCAGTACGTC.